This T cell receptor (beta chain) was sequenced in a study of CD8 T cells in ankylosing spondylitis (dated by TCRdb to 2017 to 2019). Background for the entire study: The study profiled T cell receptor beta repertoires in healthy donors and ankylosing spondylitis patients to find disease-linked TCR variants. In total, the full study cohort was made up of some 100 healthy donors and 25 ankylosing spondylitis patients. Peripheral blood was sampled, and synovial fluid was also collected from ankylosing spondylitis patients. Points the paper makes about the study in general: The disease-linked clones were reported as significantly enriched in matched synovial fluid samples from ankylosing spondylitis patients. Blood from ankylosing spondylitis patients appeared to be characterized by a TCR beta motif composed of under 10 highly homologous amino acid variants. In peripheral blood, the disease-linked clones were found at relatively low frequencies and had a CD8+ phenotype. Some motif variants had previously been reported in the synovial fluid and blood of reactive arthritis patients, which suggests shared mechanisms of disease initiation.

The listed sequencing device is Illumina HiSeq 2500. TCR beta libraries were prepared by quantitative 5'-RACE with molecular barcodes. The source study handled its data this way. Disease-linked TCR variants were identified with a new computational method built on a probabilistic model of VDJ rearrangement. TCRdb reran the public reads through fastp at Q25 and MiXCR, keeping productive beta chains. Each CDR3 protein gets just one entry, which takes the most common genes and DNA from the rows behind it. The V and J calls shown here were made by TCRdb, not taken from the authors' results. The table for this sample lists a few hundred thousand distinct CDR3 sequences; 20% to 25% of them were counted only once. Of the sample, roughly a sixth falls within the top ten clones. Many counts were recorded for this clonotype. The target of this receptor is not known. Base qualities are not provided; no much larger clone lies one nucleotide away.

CDR1 and CDR2, looked up from the germline V gene, are WSHSY and SAAADI. V is reduced by 7 bases and J by 6 bases, leaving a spacing of 19 bases between them. The CDR3, from cysteine to phenylalanine, totals 14 residues. CDR3 DNA only is kept here, 42 bases in frame from base 1. This TCR was recovered from a male donor with ankylosing spondylitis. The chain is made from TRBV10-2 and TRBJ2-7, with no reliable assignment of the D segment. Sequencing input: blood, either unsorted or a sorted T cell fraction (not recorded which). Read as DNA, the sequence is TGCGCCAGCACTACCCTACCTAGGGCTGGCGAGCAGTACTTC. Its product reads: CASTTLPRAGEQYF.